The 10 T cell receptor beta chains given below trace back to one sample, sequenced in a study of CD8 T cells in ankylosing spondylitis (dated by TCRdb to 2016 to 2017). The receptor library was made with 5' RACE. The instrument given in TCRdb is Illumina MiSeq. TCRdb cleaned the public reads at Q25 with fastp, built clones with MiXCR and kept in-frame beta chains. Records with the same CDR3 protein are collapsed into one entry carrying the most frequent genes and DNA. This sample lists about 17,000 distinct CDR3 sequences; approximately 7.6% were detected once. The ten largest make up 30% to 45% of the sample. The sequenced sample consisted of blood. The source is a male donor with ankylosing spondylitis or in good health (not recorded which).

At least ten counts were recorded for this clonotype. This chain joins TRBV4-3 and TRBJ2-3; TRBD2 matches at 11 bases. The CDR3 sequence is 17 residues long. CDR1 is LGHNA and CDR2 is YSLEER in the germline V gene. After removal of 0 bases from V and 6 bases from J, the junction contained 8 bases not matched to a gene. The CDR3 loop is CASSQEVLAGAGDTQYF. The CDR3, as DNA: TGCGCCAGCAGCCAAGAGGTACTAGCGGGGGCCGGGGATACGCAGTATTTT.

The chain links TRBV29-1 to TRBJ2-5, with D maybe TRBD2 (5 bases). This CDR3 region has 12 residues. In germline, CDR1 is SQVTM, CDR2 ANQGSEA. Trimming took 6 bases from V and 4 from J, leaving 12 bases between them. The DNA of the CDR3 is TGCAGCGTCGGGCCCGGGGTAGAGACCCAGTACTTC. Translation: CSVGPGVETQYF.

This clonotype was found many times. The chain links TRBV6-2 or TRBV6-3 to TRBJ2-7; D unresolved. Looked up from germline, CDR1 is MNHEY and CDR2 is SVGEGT. The V end was cut by 6 bases, the J end by 4 bases, with 13 bases between. The CDR3 totals 13 residues. The CDR3 DNA follows: TGTGCCAGCAGCCACAGTTACGAATACGAGCAGTACGTC. It encodes CASSHSYEYEQYV.

J is TRBJ2-2 and V is TRBV10-3; D uncertain. The V gene's germline CDR1 is ENHRY and CDR2 SYGVKD. Trimming left V 6 bases short and J 11 bases short, with 19 bases between. This CDR3 is 14 amino acids long. The CDR3: CAIRTFGIVAELFF. As DNA, the CDR3 is TGTGCCATCAGAACTTTCGGTATTGTGGCTGAGCTGTTTTTT.

This clonotype was seen repeatedly, ten times or more. The chain combines TRBV6-2 or TRBV6-3 with TRBJ2-7; D ambiguous. Germline V CDR1 and CDR2: MNHEY, SVGEGT. Trimming removed 7 bases from V and 3 bases from J, with 16 bases in between. The CDR3 loop spans 14 amino acids. This chain's CDR3 is CASIKGVGYYEQYV. CDR3 DNA sequence: TGTGCCAGCATCAAGGGTGTGGGGTACTACGAGCAGTACGTC.

This clonotype was seen a handful of times. This chain uses TRBV12-3 or TRBV12-4 with TRBJ1-6, with 9 bases aligning to TRBD1. CDR3 length: 15 amino acids. J was trimmed by 7 bases and V by 5 bases; bases with no gene match: 6. The CDR3 sequence is CASSAWTGANSPLHF. In nucleotides, the CDR3 is TGTGCCAGCAGTGCTTGGACAGGGGCCAATTCACCCCTCCACTTT.

V gene TRBV10-3 combines with J gene TRBJ1-5, with a possible D match to TRBD1 (6 bases). V lost 2 bases to trimming and J lost 4 bases, with 15 bases between them. CDR1 and CDR2 (germline): ENHRY, SYGVKD. The CDR3 covers 16 residues. The CDR3 region is CAISEPPGGQNQPQHF. CDR3 sequence (DNA): TGTGCCATCAGTGAGCCACCCGGCGGACAGAATCAGCCCCAGCATTTT.

This clonotype was counted many times. This chain links TRBV7-9 with TRBJ1-1; D is uncertain. The length of the CDR3 is 15 residues. Trimming cost V 5 bases and J 0 bases, with 13 bases left between them. Per the germline V gene, CDR1 is SEHNR and CDR2 is FQNEAQ (reference sequence). The CDR3 loop reads CASSLGGQLNTEAFF. CDR3 DNA: TGTGCCAGCAGCCTAGGAGGGCAGCTGAACACTGAAGCTTTCTTT.

This clonotype appeared many times. The chain links TRBV6-6 to TRBJ2-1, with D possibly matching TRBD1 (5 bases). The V and J ends lost 4 bases and 5 bases respectively, with 9 bases between them. The CDR3 loop spans 13 amino acids. CDR1 is MNHNY and CDR2 is SVGAGI in the germline V gene (reference sequence). Written as DNA, the CDR3 is TGTGCCAGCAGTTTAGACAGAGACAATGAGCAGTTCTTC. It codes for CASSLDRDNEQFF.

This clonotype came up many times. The V gene is TRBV10-3, the J gene TRBJ2-1; 8 bases agree with TRBD1. CDR3 length: 14 residues. Germline CDR1 is ENHRY and CDR2 is SYGVKD. The CDR3 region has the DNA TGTGCTATAGGCCAACAGGGGGTTAAGAATGAGCAGTTCTTC. It encodes CAIGQQGVKNEQFF.